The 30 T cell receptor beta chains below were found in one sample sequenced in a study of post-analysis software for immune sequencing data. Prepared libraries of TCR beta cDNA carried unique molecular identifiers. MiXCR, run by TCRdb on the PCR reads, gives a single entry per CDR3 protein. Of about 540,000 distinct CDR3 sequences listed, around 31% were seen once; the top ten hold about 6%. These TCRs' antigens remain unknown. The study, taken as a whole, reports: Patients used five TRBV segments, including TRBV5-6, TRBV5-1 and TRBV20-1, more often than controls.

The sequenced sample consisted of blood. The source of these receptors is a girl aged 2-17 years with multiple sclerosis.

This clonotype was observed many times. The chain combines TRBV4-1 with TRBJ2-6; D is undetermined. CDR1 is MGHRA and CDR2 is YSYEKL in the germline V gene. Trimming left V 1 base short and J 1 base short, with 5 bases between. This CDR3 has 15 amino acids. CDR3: CASSQAQSGANVLTF. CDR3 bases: TGCGCCAGCAGCCAAGCCCAATCTGGGGCCAACGTCCTGACTTTC.

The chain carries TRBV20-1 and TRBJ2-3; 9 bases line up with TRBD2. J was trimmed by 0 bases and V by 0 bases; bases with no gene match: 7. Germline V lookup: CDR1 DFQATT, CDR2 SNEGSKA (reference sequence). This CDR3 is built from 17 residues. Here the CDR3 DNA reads TGCAGTGCTAGAGATCCAGGACTAGCGAGGAGCACAGATACGCAGTATTTT. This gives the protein CSARDPGLARSTDTQYF.

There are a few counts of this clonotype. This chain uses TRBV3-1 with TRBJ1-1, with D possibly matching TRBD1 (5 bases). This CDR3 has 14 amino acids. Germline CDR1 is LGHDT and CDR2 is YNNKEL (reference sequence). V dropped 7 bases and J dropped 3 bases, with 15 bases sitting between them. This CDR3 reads CASTPGFWDTEAFF. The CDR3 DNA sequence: TGTGCCAGCACCCCAGGGTTTTGGGACACTGAAGCTTTCTTT.

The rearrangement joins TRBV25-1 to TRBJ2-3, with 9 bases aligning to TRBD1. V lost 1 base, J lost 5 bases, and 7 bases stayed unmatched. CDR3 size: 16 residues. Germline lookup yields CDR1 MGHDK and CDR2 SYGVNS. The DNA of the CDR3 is TGTGCCAGCAGTGAATCCCCGGGACAGGGTATAGATACGCAGTATTTT. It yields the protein CASSESPGQGIDTQYF.

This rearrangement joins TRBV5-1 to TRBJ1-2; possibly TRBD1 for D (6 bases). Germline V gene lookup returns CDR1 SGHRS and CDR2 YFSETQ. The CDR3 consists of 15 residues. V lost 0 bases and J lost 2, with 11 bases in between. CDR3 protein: CASSLDGTPNYGYTF. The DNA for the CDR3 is TGCGCCAGCAGCTTGGACGGGACACCAAACTATGGCTACACCTTC.

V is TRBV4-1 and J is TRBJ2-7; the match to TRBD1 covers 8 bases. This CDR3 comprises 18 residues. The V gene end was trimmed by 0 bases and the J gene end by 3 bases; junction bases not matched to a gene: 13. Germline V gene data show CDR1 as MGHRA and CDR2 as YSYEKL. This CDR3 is CASSQDFTGTGYNYEQYF. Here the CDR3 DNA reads TGCGCCAGCAGCCAAGACTTTACAGGGACAGGCTATAACTACGAGCAGTACTTC.

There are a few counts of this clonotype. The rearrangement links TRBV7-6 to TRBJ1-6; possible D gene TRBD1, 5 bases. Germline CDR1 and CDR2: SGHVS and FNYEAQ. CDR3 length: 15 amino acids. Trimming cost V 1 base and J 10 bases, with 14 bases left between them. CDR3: CASSLVGRVESPLHF. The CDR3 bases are TGTGCCAGCAGCTTAGTGGGCAGGGTAGAGTCACCCCTCCACTTT.

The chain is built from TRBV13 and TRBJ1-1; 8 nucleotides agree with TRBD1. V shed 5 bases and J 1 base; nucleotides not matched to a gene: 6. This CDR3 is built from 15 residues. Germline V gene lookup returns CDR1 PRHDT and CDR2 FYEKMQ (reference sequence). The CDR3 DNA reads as TGTGCCAGCAGCCCGTCCGGGACAGGGAACACTGAAGCTTTCTTT. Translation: CASSPSGTGNTEAFF.

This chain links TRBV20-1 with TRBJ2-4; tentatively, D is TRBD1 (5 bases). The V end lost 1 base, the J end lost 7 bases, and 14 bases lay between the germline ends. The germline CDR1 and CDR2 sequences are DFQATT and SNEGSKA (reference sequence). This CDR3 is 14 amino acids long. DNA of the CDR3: TGCAGTGCTAGAGCCCCTACAGGCCCGAACATTCAGTACTTC. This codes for CSARAPTGPNIQYF.

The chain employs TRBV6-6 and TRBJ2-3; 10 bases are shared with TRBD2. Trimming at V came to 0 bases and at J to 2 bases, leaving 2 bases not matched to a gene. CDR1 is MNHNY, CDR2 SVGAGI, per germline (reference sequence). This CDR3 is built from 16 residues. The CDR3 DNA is TGTGCCAGCAGTTACTCACTAGCGGGAAACACAGATACGCAGTATTTT. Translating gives CASSYSLAGNTDTQYF.

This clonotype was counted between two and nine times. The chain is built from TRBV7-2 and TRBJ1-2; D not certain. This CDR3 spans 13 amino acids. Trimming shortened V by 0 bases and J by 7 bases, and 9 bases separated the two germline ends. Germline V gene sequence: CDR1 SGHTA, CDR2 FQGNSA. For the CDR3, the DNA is TGTGCCAGCAGCTTAGCCGGGTCGGGTGGCTACACCTTC. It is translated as CASSLAGSGGYTF.

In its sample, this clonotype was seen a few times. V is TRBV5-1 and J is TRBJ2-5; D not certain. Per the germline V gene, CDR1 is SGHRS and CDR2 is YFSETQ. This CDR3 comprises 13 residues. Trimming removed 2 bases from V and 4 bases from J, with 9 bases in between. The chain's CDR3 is CASSFEAGETQYF. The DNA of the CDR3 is TGCGCCAGCAGCTTTGAAGCAGGAGAGACCCAGTACTTC.

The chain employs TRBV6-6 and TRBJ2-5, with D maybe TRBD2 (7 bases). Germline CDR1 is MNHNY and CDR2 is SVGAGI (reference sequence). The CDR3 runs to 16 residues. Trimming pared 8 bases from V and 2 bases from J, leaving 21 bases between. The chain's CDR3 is CASGPPGGRGQETQYF. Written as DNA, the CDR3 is TGTGCCAGCGGTCCCCCCGGGGGGCGGGGACAAGAGACCCAGTACTTC.

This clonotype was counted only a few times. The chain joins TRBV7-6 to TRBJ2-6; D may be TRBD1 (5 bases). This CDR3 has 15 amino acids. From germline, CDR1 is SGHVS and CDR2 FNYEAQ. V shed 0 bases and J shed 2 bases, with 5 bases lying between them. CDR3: CASSLAQAGANVLTF. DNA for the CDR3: TGTGCCAGCAGCTTAGCACAGGCTGGGGCCAACGTCCTGACTTTC. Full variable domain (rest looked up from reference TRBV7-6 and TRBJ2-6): GAGVSQSPRYKVTKRGQDVALRCDPISGHVSLYWYRQALGQGPEFLTYFNYEAQQDKSGLPNDRFSAERPEGSISTLTIQRTEQRDSAMYRCASSLAQAGANVLTFGAGSRLTVL.

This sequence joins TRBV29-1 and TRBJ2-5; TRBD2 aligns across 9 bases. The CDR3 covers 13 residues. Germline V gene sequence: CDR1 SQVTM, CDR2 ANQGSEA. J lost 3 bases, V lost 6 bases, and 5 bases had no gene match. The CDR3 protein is CSVRAGGEETQYF. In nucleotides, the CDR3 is TGCAGCGTCAGAGCGGGGGGCGAAGAGACCCAGTACTTC.

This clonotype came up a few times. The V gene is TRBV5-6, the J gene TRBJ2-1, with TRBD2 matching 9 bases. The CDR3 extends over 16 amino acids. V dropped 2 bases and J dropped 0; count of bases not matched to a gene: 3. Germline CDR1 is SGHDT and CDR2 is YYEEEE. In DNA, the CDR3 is TGTGCCAGCAGCTTTTTAGCGGGGGTCTCCTACAATGAGCAGTTCTTC. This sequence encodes CASSFLAGVSYNEQFF.

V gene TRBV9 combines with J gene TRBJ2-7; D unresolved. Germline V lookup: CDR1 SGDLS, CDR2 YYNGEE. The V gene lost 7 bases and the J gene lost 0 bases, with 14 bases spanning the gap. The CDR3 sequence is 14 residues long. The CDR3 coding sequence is TGTGCCAGCTCGTCTCTTTCGAGCTCCTACGAGCAGTACTTC. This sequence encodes CASSSLSSSYEQYF.

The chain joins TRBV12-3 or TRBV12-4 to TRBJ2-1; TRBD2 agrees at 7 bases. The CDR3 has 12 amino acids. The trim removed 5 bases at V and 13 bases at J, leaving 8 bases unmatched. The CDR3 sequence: CASSPSGGTQFF. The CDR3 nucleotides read TGTGCCAGCAGTCCGTCCGGGGGGACCCAGTTCTTC.

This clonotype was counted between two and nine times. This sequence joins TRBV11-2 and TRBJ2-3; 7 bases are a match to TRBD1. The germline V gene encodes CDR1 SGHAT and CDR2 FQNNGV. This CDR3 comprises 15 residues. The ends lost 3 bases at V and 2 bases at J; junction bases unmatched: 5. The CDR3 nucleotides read TGTGCCAGCAGCTTTCTAGGGGGCATCACAGATACGCAGTATTTT. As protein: CASSFLGGITDTQYF.

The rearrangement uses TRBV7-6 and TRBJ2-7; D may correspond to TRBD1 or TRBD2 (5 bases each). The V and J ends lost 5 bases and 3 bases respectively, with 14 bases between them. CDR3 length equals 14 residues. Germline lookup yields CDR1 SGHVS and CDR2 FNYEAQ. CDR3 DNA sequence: TGTGCCAGCAGCCAAATGGGACGAAGCTACGAGCAGTACTTC. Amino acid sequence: CASSQMGRSYEQYF.

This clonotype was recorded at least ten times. The chain's CDR3 is CASSLSRSSYEQYF. CDR3 in DNA: TGTGCCAGCAGTTTATCGCGATCCTCCTACGAGCAGTACTTC. The rearrangement uses TRBV12-3 or TRBV12-4 and TRBJ2-7; D unclear. The CDR3 is 14 amino acids. Trimming pared 2 bases from V and 0 bases from J, leaving 8 bases between.

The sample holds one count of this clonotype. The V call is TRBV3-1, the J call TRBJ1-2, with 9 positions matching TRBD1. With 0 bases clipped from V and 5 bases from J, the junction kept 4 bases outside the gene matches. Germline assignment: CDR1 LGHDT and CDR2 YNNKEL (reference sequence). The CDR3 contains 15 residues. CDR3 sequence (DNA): TGTGCCAGCAGCCAAGATACGGGACAGGGATATGGCTACACCTTC. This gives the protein CASSQDTGQGYGYTF.

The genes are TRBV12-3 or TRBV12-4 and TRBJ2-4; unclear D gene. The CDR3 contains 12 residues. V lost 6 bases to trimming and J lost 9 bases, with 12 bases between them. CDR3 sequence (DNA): TGTGCCAGCAGCCCGGATTTGGGCATTCAGTACTTC. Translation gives CASSPDLGIQYF.

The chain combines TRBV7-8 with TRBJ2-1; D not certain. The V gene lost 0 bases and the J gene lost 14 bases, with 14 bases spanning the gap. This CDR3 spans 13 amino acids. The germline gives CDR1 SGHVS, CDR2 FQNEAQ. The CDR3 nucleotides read TGTGCCAGCAGCTTAGCGCACGGAATCTTTAAGTTCTTC. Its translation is CASSLAHGIFKFF. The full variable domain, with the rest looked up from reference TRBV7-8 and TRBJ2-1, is GAGVSQSPRYKVAKRGQDVALRCDPISGHVSLFWYQQALGQGPEFLTYFQNEAQLDKSGLPSDRFFAERPEGSVSTLKIQRTQQEDSAVYLCASSLAHGIFKFFGPGTRLTVL.

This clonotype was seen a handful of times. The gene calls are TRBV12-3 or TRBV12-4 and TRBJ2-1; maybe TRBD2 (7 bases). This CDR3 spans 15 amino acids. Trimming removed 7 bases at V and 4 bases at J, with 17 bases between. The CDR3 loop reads CASITGGGGYNEQFF. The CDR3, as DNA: TGTGCCAGCATCACCGGAGGGGGGGGATACAATGAGCAGTTCTTC.

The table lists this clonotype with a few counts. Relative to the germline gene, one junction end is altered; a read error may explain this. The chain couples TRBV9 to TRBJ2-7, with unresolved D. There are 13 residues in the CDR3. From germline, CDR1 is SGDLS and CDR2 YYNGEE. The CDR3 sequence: CANSVDHSYEQYF. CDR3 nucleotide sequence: TGTGCCAACAGCGTCGACCACAGCTACGAGCAGTACTTC.

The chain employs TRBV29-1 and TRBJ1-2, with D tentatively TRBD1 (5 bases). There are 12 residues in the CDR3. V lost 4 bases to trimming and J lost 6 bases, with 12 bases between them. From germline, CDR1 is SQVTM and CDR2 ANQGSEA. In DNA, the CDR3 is TGCAGCGTTGGCAGGGAAGACGATGGCTACACCTTC. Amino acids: CSVGREDDGYTF.

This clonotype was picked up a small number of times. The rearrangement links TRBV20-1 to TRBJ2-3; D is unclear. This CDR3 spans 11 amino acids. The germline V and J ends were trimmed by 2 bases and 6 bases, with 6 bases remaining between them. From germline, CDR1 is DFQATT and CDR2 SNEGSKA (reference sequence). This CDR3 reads CSARFWDTQYF. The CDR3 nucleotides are TGCAGTGCTAGATTTTGGGATACGCAGTATTTT.

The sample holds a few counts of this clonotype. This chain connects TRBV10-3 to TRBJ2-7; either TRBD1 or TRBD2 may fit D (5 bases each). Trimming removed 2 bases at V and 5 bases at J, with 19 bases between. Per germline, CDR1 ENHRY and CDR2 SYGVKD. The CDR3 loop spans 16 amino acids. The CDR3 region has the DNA TGTGCCATCAGTGAGGGACCCGGGACCGGAGCCGACGAGCAGTACTTC. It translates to CAISEGPGTGADEQYF.

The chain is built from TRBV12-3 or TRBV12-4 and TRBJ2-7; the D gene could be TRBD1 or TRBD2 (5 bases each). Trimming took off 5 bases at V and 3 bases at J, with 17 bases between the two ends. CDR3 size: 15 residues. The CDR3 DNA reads TGTGCCAGCAGTCCTCCTAGTGTGAGGGGCTACGAGCAGTACTTC. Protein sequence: CASSPPSVRGYEQYF.